This T cell receptor beta chain was retrieved from a study of neurological immune-mediated disorders (dated by TCRdb to 2018 to 2020). About the study as a whole: Peripheral blood TCR-beta repertoires from patients with HTLV-I-associated myelopathy (HAM/TSP), patients with multiple sclerosis, and healthy controls were compared in the study using UMI-based sequencing. The approximately 98 TCR-beta libraries included longitudinal samples, technical triplicates and paired sorted CD4+ and CD8+ T-cell subsets alongside PBMC samples. Of the approximately 66 subjects in the cohort, about 14 were HAM/TSP patients, roughly 35 were multiple sclerosis patients, and some 20 were healthy controls. Here is what the overall study found, with its caveats: Across subjects, expanded clones never shared an identical CDR3 amino acid sequence, which suggests that the TCR-beta repertoires in every group were private. TCR clonal expansion was highest in HAM/TSP patients and lowest in MS patients, with MS patients falling below even healthy controls.

Healthy controls were blood bank volunteers in Maryland, USA. For the unsorted PBMC libraries, 2 million PBMCs were stored in RNAlater at -80 degrees C until RNA extraction and were used to generate the libraries. Peripheral blood was subjected to Ficoll-Hypaque density gradient centrifugation to isolate PBMCs, which were then cryopreserved in liquid nitrogen. cDNA was synthesized by template-switch 5'RACE using a primer with a 10-nucleotide random unique molecular identifier that tagged each TCR transcript. Every sequencing run covered 15-18 subjects and yielded more than 200 million TCR-beta sequences. The RNeasy kit was used for extraction of total RNA. The KAPA Real-time Library Amplification kit was used to amplify TCR-beta VDJ regions with primers for the TCR constant region and the 5'RACE anchor. A first PCR added sample indexes and Illumina adaptors, and a second PCR then raised library yield. The roughly 650 bp TCR product was size-selected on a 2% E-gel SizeSelection system after Ampure bead purification. Before pooling, library quality was assessed on a Bioanalyzer, concentration was determined with Qubit, and library quantification was performed with the Kapa Library Quantification kit. Paired-end 2 x 150 bp sequencing of the libraries was performed on an Illumina HiSeq 2500. To increase sequence diversity, about 24-32% phiX was spiked into each library pool. The paper's processing steps were these. The quality-filtered reads were processed with the UMI-based MiGEC pipeline, whose error correction step removed more than 90% of the raw TCR sequences. IMGT germline references were used for aligning VDJ genes, and each clonotype was defined as a unique CDR3 amino acid sequence together with its V-J genes. Clonal expansion, Shannon diversity, and CDR3 relatedness (CalcPairwiseDistances, ClusterSamples) were evaluated with VDJtools, and phylogenetic trees were built with CLCbio workbench. Expanded clones were defined as having at least 8 unique UMIs, based on coefficient-of-variation modelling across technical triplicates. The public reads were reprocessed in TCRdb via fastp at Q25 and MiXCR, keeping in-frame beta chains. Merged by CDR3 protein, the rows form single entries marked with the most common genes and DNA. The V and J calls, along with clone size, are taken from TCRdb and not from the paper's own processing. The sample profile shows fewer than 35,000 distinct CDR3 sequences; around 4.5% of them were found once. Roughly 24% of the sample goes to the ten largest clones.

This clonotype has at least ten counts. Which antigen it targets is not known. Base qualities are not at hand, and no much larger clone is one base apart. CDR1 and CDR2, per the germline V gene (reference sequence), are SEHNR and FQNEAQ. The CDR3 holds 17 amino acids from the cysteine to the phenylalanine. CDR3 DNA is the only sequence kept; it has 51 bases, read in frame from the first base. The trim is 2 bases for V and 11 bases for J, with a gap of 27 bases between the germline ends. Sequencing used PBMCs. The rearrangement combines TRBV7-9 with TRBJ1-1; the D gene is perhaps TRBD1, on 5 matching bases. This clonotype was sampled from a man in his late teens or twenties in good health. The sequenced DNA is TGTGCCAGCAGCTTATCCCCCGGCAGGGATCGTATAGGTCGGGCTTTCTTT. Its amino acids are CASSLSPGRDRIGRAFF.